A single sample gave rise to the 32 T cell receptor beta chains below, sequenced in a study of T cells in Graves' hyperthyroidism and ophthalmopathy. Amplified regions were TCR beta CDR3 sequences from RNA transcripts. The TCR CDR3 was amplified in a first-round RT-PCR using the HTBI primer set. TCRdb itself ran the multiplex PCR reads through MiXCR, one entry per CDR3 protein. The sample gives hundreds of thousands of distinct CDR3 sequences, around 15% of which show up once; around 13% is in the top ten. The specimen was blood. Receptor source: a woman aged 45 to 65 with Graves' ophthalmopathy.

This clonotype occurred a few times. V is TRBV7-9 and J is TRBJ1-5; 7 bases are shared with TRBD1. The germline V gene has CDR1 SEHNR and CDR2 FQNEAQ (reference sequence). This CDR3 region has 14 residues. The V and J ends lost 5 bases and 6 bases, in that order; junction bases with no gene match: 7. CDR3 DNA sequence: TGTGCCAGCAGCCGAGGGACAGTTGGTCAGCCCCAGCATTTT. Amino acids: CASSRGTVGQPQHF. Combining the CDR3 with reference TRBV7-9 and TRBJ1-5 gives the whole variable domain DTGVSQNPRHKITKRGQNVTFRCDPISEHNRLYWYRQTLGQGPEFLTYFQNEAQLEKSRLLSDRFSAERPKGSFSTLEIQRTEQGDSAMYLCASSRGTVGQPQHFGDGTRLSIL.

The V gene is TRBV29-1, the J gene TRBJ2-7; 9 nucleotides agree with TRBD1. The CDR3 length is 14 residues. The J segment lost 4 bases and the V segment lost 1 base, leaving 5 bases of the junction unmatched. The germline CDR1 and CDR2 sequences are SQVTM and ANQGSEA. DNA of the CDR3: TGCAGCGTTGAAGGCGACAGGGGGGTTTACGAGCAGTACTTC. It specifies CSVEGDRGVYEQYF.

The chain is built from TRBV7-9 and TRBJ2-3; no clear D. The CDR3 runs to 14 residues. Germline V gives CDR1 SEHNR, CDR2 FQNEAQ (reference sequence). The V gene lost 5 bases and the J gene lost 2 bases, with 11 bases spanning the gap. The CDR3 DNA sequence: TGTGCCAGCAGCGAAGACACGGACACAGATACGCAGTATTTT. This translates into CASSEDTDTDTQYF.

The table lists this clonotype with a few counts. The CDR3, as DNA: TGTGCCAGCAGCAACCGGGGTAGCACAGATACGCAGTATTTT. Translated: CASSNRGSTDTQYF. The chain links TRBV7-3 to TRBJ2-3, with D possibly matching TRBD2 (5 bases). The CDR3 has 14 residues. V shed 5 bases and J shed 0 bases, with 9 bases lying between them. Germline lookup yields CDR1 SGHTA and CDR2 FQGTGA.

The sample holds a few counts of this clonotype. This chain uses TRBV6-5 with TRBJ2-7, with 12 bases matching TRBD2. Trimming at V came to 2 bases and at J to 5 bases, leaving 7 bases not matched to a gene. Germline V gene lookup returns CDR1 MNHEY and CDR2 SVGAGI. CDR3 length: 16 residues. CDR3 region: CASSYKGLAGPHEQYF. For the CDR3, the DNA is TGTGCCAGCAGTTACAAAGGACTAGCGGGACCCCACGAGCAGTACTTC.

Notes on this clonotype: This may arise from a read error, as a much more abundant clone is one base away. The V and J genes are TRBV11-1 and TRBJ2-7; D remains ambiguous. The ends were cut back, 3 bases at V and 5 bases at J, with 17 bases in the middle. Germline loops: CDR1 SGHAT, CDR2 FQDESV (reference sequence). The CDR3 spans 15 residues. DNA for the CDR3: TGTGCCAGCAGCTTGGTCCTAGGTTCATCCCACGAGCAGTACTTC. It encodes CASSLVLGSSHEQYF.

The rearrangement uses TRBV19 and TRBJ2-5; tentatively, D is TRBD1 or TRBD2 (5 bases each). Trimming shortened V by 6 bases and J by 4 bases, and 15 bases separated the two germline ends. Germline V gene data show CDR1 as LNHDA and CDR2 as SQIVND (reference sequence). CDR3 length equals 14 residues. The chain's CDR3 is CASSAGTQGETQYF. CDR3 coding DNA: TGTGCCAGTAGCGCCGGGACCCAGGGAGAGACCCAGTACTTC.

This clonotype came up a few times. The DNA for the CDR3 is TGCGCCAGCAGCCAAGCCATAGGGACAGTTTTTGGCACAGATACGCAGTATTTT. Protein sequence: CASSQAIGTVFGTDTQYF. The rearrangement links TRBV4-3 to TRBJ2-3, with 7 bases lining up with TRBD1. The ends lost 1 base at V and 1 base at J; junction bases unmatched: 11. The germline gives CDR1 LGHNA, CDR2 YSLEER. The CDR3 covers 18 residues.

This chain joins TRBV9 and TRBJ2-7, with D possibly being TRBD2 (6 bases). This CDR3 spans 16 amino acids. V was clipped by 0 bases and J by 5 bases, with 18 bases between them. The germline gives CDR1 SGDLS, CDR2 YYNGEE. The CDR3 is CASSVDLGRGGNEQYF. The CDR3, as DNA: TGTGCCAGCAGCGTAGATCTTGGTCGGGGAGGTAACGAGCAGTACTTC.

J is TRBJ2-1 and V is TRBV4-2; 9 bases match TRBD2. Germline-derived CDR1 and CDR2 are LGHNA and YNFKEQ. This CDR3 has 16 amino acids. V was pared by 1 base and J by 5 bases, with 6 bases of the junction left unmatched. The CDR3 nucleotides read TGTGCCAGCAGCCAAGGCCGACTAGCGGATAACAATGAGCAGTTCTTC. Protein sequence: CASSQGRLADNNEQFF.

This clonotype has ten or more counts. The chain joins TRBV18 to TRBJ2-1, with 7 bases that match TRBD1. J lost 6 bases, V lost 2 bases, and 7 bases had no gene match. Germline loops: CDR1 KGHSH, CDR2 LQKENI. The CDR3 totals 15 residues. The CDR3 nucleotides read TGTGCCAGCTCACCAAGGGGGCGTTTTATCAATGAGCAGTTCTTC. It codes for CASSPRGRFINEQFF.

This clonotype was recorded many times. The chain has TRBV27 and TRBJ2-5, with D possibly matching TRBD2 (6 bases). Germline CDR1 and CDR2: MNHEY and SMNVEV (reference sequence). Trimming took off 2 bases at V and 0 bases at J, with 7 bases between the two ends. CDR3 length: 14 amino acids. The CDR3 sequence is CASSLLANQETQYF. The CDR3 nucleotides are TGTGCCAGCAGTTTACTAGCGAACCAAGAGACCCAGTACTTC.

This clonotype was found many times. The chain carries TRBV7-6 and TRBJ2-1; no definite D call. The V end was cut by 4 bases, the J end by 4 bases, with 14 bases between. This CDR3 has 15 residues. CDR1 and CDR2 from the germline V gene are SGHVS and FNYEAQ. CDR3 nucleotides: TGTGCCAGCAGCTCCGGGCCCAACGGGTACAATGAGCAGTTCTTC. Its protein product is CASSSGPNGYNEQFF.

Only a few counts were recorded for this clonotype. The chain links TRBV19 to TRBJ2-2, with TRBD1 matching over 7 bases. Germline values: CDR1 LNHDA, CDR2 SQIVND (reference sequence). Germline trimming cut 7 bases from V and 0 bases from J; bases unmatched to any gene: 8. This CDR3 contains 16 residues. The CDR3 coding sequence is TGTGCCAGTACCCCACCCGGGACAGCGAACACCGGGGAGCTGTTTTTT. It codes for CASTPPGTANTGELFF.

The chain combines TRBV28 with TRBJ1-2; 9 bases fit TRBD1. The J segment lost 0 bases and the V segment lost 8 bases, leaving 25 bases of the junction unmatched. Germline CDR1 is MDHEN and CDR2 is SYDVKM. This CDR3 contains 21 residues. CDR3 sequence reads: CASATGTGFVHPRDTNYGYTF. Written as DNA, the CDR3 is TGTGCCAGCGCTACCGGGACAGGGTTTGTTCACCCGCGTGATACTAACTATGGCTACACCTTC.

This clonotype was detected a few times. This chain uses TRBV7-9 with TRBJ1-2, with 10 bases lining up with TRBD1. The CDR3 is 15 amino acids. Germline V lookup: CDR1 SEHNR, CDR2 FQNEAQ (reference sequence). V lost 5 bases, J lost 5 bases, and 8 bases stayed unmatched. In DNA form, the CDR3 reads TGTGCCAGCAGCCATCGGGACAGGGGTGTTTATGGCTACACCTTC. Translated, it gives CASSHRDRGVYGYTF.

This clonotype occurred many times. The V gene is TRBV12-3 or TRBV12-4, the J gene TRBJ1-5; D not certain. V was clipped by 5 bases and J by 5 bases, with 7 bases between them. The CDR3 runs to 12 residues. The CDR3 reads CASSPLYQPQHF. In DNA form, the CDR3 reads TGTGCCAGCAGTCCCCTCTATCAGCCCCAGCATTTT.

This clonotype turned up a few times. The chain uses TRBV9 and TRBJ1-1; D gene uncertain. Germline values: CDR1 SGDLS, CDR2 YYNGEE. Trimming took 3 bases from V and 1 from J, leaving 7 bases between them. The CDR3 spans 13 residues. The CDR3 sequence: CASSGEGNTEAFF. Here the CDR3 DNA reads TGTGCCAGCAGCGGGGAGGGGAACACTGAAGCTTTCTTT.

This clonotype was seen ten or more times. The chain links TRBV28 to TRBJ1-5; D possibly corresponds to TRBD1 (5 bases). Germline V gene sequence: CDR1 MDHEN, CDR2 SYDVKM. There are 12 residues in the CDR3. Trimming stripped 8 bases from V and 11 bases from J, with 16 bases between. CDR3: CASGTPDMAQHF. DNA for the CDR3: TGTGCCAGCGGGACCCCCGACATGGCCCAGCATTTT.

The V and J genes are TRBV3-1 and TRBJ1-6; 7 nucleotides agree with TRBD1. V was clipped by 0 bases and J by 8 bases; unmatched bases: 10. The CDR3 consists of 17 residues. Germline values: CDR1 LGHDT, CDR2 YNNKEL (reference sequence). The CDR3 protein is CASSQEPPTGSDSPLHF. In nucleotides, the CDR3 is TGTGCCAGCAGCCAAGAGCCCCCGACAGGGAGCGATTCACCCCTCCACTTT.

This clonotype appeared many times. The rearrangement joins TRBV15 to TRBJ2-7; 12 bases match TRBD2. Germline assignment: CDR1 LNHNV and CDR2 YYDKDF (reference sequence). The CDR3 runs to 14 residues. V shed 4 bases, J shed 3 bases, and the junction held 1 base outside the gene matches. The CDR3 reads CATSKGLAGYEQYF. In DNA, the CDR3 is TGTGCCACCAGCAAGGGACTAGCGGGCTACGAGCAGTACTTC.

The chain combines TRBV2 with TRBJ1-1; the match to TRBD1 covers 7 bases. The junction had 10 bases not matched to a gene; V was cut back by 8 bases and J by 1 base. This CDR3 spans 15 amino acids. Germline lookup yields CDR1 SNHLY and CDR2 FYNNEI. The CDR3 DNA sequence: TGTGCCAGCCGCAAGGGGGGGACAGCGAACACTGAAGCTTTCTTT. Its translation: CASRKGGTANTEAFF.

The chain joins TRBV20-1 to TRBJ2-1, with 7 nucleotides matching TRBD1. Germline CDR1 is DFQATT and CDR2 is SNEGSKA (reference sequence). Germline trimming cut 6 bases from V and 8 bases from J; bases unmatched to any gene: 16. This CDR3 is 15 amino acids long. This CDR3 is CSALTGKSFFDEQFF. CDR3 DNA: TGCAGTGCCCTGACAGGGAAATCTTTTTTCGATGAGCAGTTCTTC.

The chain has TRBV10-3 and TRBJ2-5, with TRBD1 identical over 9 bases. CDR1 and CDR2 (germline): ENHRY, SYGVKD. The V and J ends lost 4 bases and 5 bases, in that order; junction bases with no gene match: 8. This CDR3 has 15 residues. The CDR3 sequence: CAISGAGQGTETQYF. DNA for the CDR3: TGTGCCATCAGTGGGGCGGGACAGGGTACGGAGACCCAGTACTTC.

There are many counts of this clonotype. V is TRBV9 and J is TRBJ2-5; the D gene is possibly TRBD2 (6 bases). Germline CDR1 SGDLS, CDR2 YYNGEE. V was pared by 2 bases and J by 8 bases, with 13 bases between. This CDR3 region has 13 residues. In nucleotides, the CDR3 is TGTGCCAGCAGCGTGGGGACTCTGAACACCCAGTACTTC. As protein: CASSVGTLNTQYF. The full variable domain, in which reference TRBV9 and TRBJ2-5 provide the parts outside the CDR3, is DSGVTQTPKHLITATGQRVTLRCSPRSGDLSVYWYQQSLDQGLQFLIQYYNGEERAKGNILERFSAQQFPDLHSELNLSSLELGDSALYFCASSVGTLNTQYFGPGTRLLVL.

This clonotype was counted ten times or more. This chain joins TRBV20-1 and TRBJ2-5; 9 bases agree with TRBD2. Germline lookup yields CDR1 DFQATT and CDR2 SNEGSKA (reference sequence). There are 14 residues in the CDR3. V was clipped by 1 base and J by 3 bases; unmatched bases: 3. The CDR3 DNA reads as TGCAGTGCTAGAGGGACTAGCGCAGAAGAGACCCAGTACTTC. Protein: CSARGTSAEETQYF.

This clonotype has ten or more counts. The chain links TRBV18 to TRBJ1-1, with D uncertain. CDR1 and CDR2 (germline): KGHSH, LQKENI. V lost 3 bases and J 1 base, leaving 15 bases between the germline ends. The CDR3 extends over 16 amino acids. The CDR3, as DNA: TGTGCCAGCTCACCCGGGAACAGCAACTCGAACACTGAAGCTTTCTTT. Protein: CASSPGNSNSNTEAFF.

At least ten counts were recorded for this clonotype. The gene calls are TRBV7-9 and TRBJ1-1; D call uncertain. Germline CDR1 and CDR2: SEHNR and FQNEAQ (reference sequence). The length of the CDR3 is 16 residues. V was trimmed by 1 base and J by 3 bases, leaving 15 bases between them. CDR3 sequence: CASSLETGPGDTEAFF. The DNA for the CDR3 is TGTGCCAGCAGCTTAGAAACGGGCCCCGGGGACACTGAAGCTTTCTTT.

The V and J genes are TRBV28 and TRBJ2-1, with TRBD2 matching over 14 bases. CDR3 length equals 20 residues. The junction had 15 bases not matched to a gene; V was cut back by 5 bases and J by 3 bases. The germline V gene encodes CDR1 MDHEN and CDR2 SYDVKM. The CDR3 coding sequence is TGTGCCAGCAGTAACTGGACTAGCGGGAGGTGGGGTTTACTCTACAATGAGCAGTTCTTC. Translated: CASSNWTSGRWGLLYNEQFF.

Ten or more counts support this clonotype. This chain joins TRBV11-1 and TRBJ2-7; 10 positions agree with TRBD2. The CDR3 runs 16 residues. With V trimmed by 5 bases and J by 0 bases, 7 bases remained unmatched. Germline CDR1 and CDR2: SGHAT and FQDESV (reference sequence). CDR3 nucleotide sequence: TGTGCCAGCAGCCCAGGACTAGCGGCACTCTCCTACGAGCAGTACTTC. It translates to CASSPGLAALSYEQYF.

The chain couples TRBV6-2 or TRBV6-3 to TRBJ2-4; D possibly corresponds to TRBD2 (5 bases). There are 15 residues in the CDR3. V shed 0 bases and J shed 2 bases, with 8 bases lying between them. Per the germline V gene, CDR1 is MNHEY and CDR2 is SVGEGT. CDR3 in amino acids: CASSYSRESKNIQYF. CDR3 nucleotide sequence: TGTGCCAGCAGTTACTCTCGGGAATCCAAAAACATTCAGTACTTC.

The rearrangement links TRBV24-1 to TRBJ1-1, with TRBD1 identical over 8 bases. Germline lookup yields CDR1 KGHDR and CDR2 SFDVKD. The junction had 3 bases not matched to a gene; V was cut back by 2 bases and J by 5 bases. There are 14 residues in the CDR3. The CDR3 DNA follows: TGTGCCACCAGTGATTCCCAGGGGGCGACTGAAGCTTTCTTT. Amino acids: CATSDSQGATEAFF.